Presented here are 23 T cell receptor beta chains from one specimen sequenced in a study of cytomegalovirus exposure and HLA in healthy donors. Generated by immunoSEQ multiplex PCR, the TCRdb table keeps only in-frame clones and is missing some. The sample yields approximately 150,000 clones, about 90% seen once. Sequencing was carried out using PBMCs. These receptor sequences come from a woman aged 18-30 years in good health and CMV-seropositive.

V gene TRBV18 combines with J gene TRBJ2-5, with D unresolved. The CDR3 totals 14 residues. Germline V gives CDR1 KGHSH, CDR2 LQKENI. V was trimmed by 3 bases and J by 4 bases, leaving 12 bases between them. The CDR3: CASSPPRGTETQYF. The CDR3 DNA reads TGTGCCAGCTCACCCCCTCGCGGCACAGAGACCCAGTACTTC. The full variable domain, its missing parts supplied by reference TRBV18 and TRBJ2-5, is NAGVMQNPRHLVRRRGQEARLRCSPMKGHSHVYWYRQLPEEGLKFMVYLQKENIIDESGMPKERFSAEFPKEGPSILRIQQVVRGDSAAYFCASSPPRGTETQYFGPGTRLLVL.

The chain is built from TRBV4-2 and TRBJ2-5, with TRBD2 identical over 9 bases. The CDR3 contains 16 residues. From germline, CDR1 is LGHNA and CDR2 YNFKEQ. J gave up 4 bases and V 1 base, and 7 bases lay outside the gene matches. The CDR3 here is CASSQGTAGGVETQYF. In nucleotides, the CDR3 is TGTGCCAGCAGCCAAGGAACCGCGGGGGGGGTAGAGACCCAGTACTTC.

This chain uses TRBV6-1 with TRBJ1-5; 8 bases match TRBD1. Losses at the gene ends were 3 bases for V and 9 bases for J; bases not matched to a gene: 13. Germline CDR1 is MNHNS and CDR2 is SASEGT. This CDR3 contains 16 residues. CDR3 region: CASSEGQALTGTPQHF. The CDR3, as DNA: TGTGCCAGCAGTGAGGGACAGGCGCTCACCGGGACGCCCCAGCATTTT.

V usage is TRBV30 and J usage is TRBJ2-1, with 7 bases aligning to TRBD2. The CDR3 runs 14 residues. The ends lost 2 bases at V and 2 bases at J; junction bases unmatched: 3. Germline V gene data show CDR1 as GTSNPN and CDR2 as SVGIG (reference sequence). The CDR3 spells CAWSNGGAYNEQFF. DNA for the CDR3: TGTGCCTGGAGTAATGGGGGGGCCTACAATGAGCAGTTCTTC.

The chain carries TRBV6-1 and TRBJ2-2; 12 bases align to TRBD2. This CDR3 is built from 14 residues. Germline loops: CDR1 MNHNS, CDR2 SASEGT. V trimming: 6 bases; J trimming: 7 bases; junction bases outside the gene matches: 3. The CDR3 bases are TGTGCCAGCAGCCAACTAGCGGGGGGCGGGGAGCTGTTTTTT. It codes for CASSQLAGGGELFF.

The J gene is TRBJ2-7, the V gene TRBV7-2, with 9 bases lining up with TRBD2. Germline-derived CDR1 and CDR2 are SGHTA and FQGNSA. The CDR3 runs 15 residues. Trimming took 2 bases from V and 1 from J; bases not matched to a gene: 3. The CDR3 region is CASSLSSGESYEQYF. CDR3 coding DNA: TGTGCCAGCAGCTTATCTAGCGGGGAGTCCTACGAGCAGTACTTC.

This clone has only one observation. The V gene is TRBV9, the J gene TRBJ2-1, with 8 bases lining up with TRBD2. This CDR3 has 15 residues. Trimming cost V 3 bases and J 8 bases; bases outside gene matches: 10. CDR1 is SGDLS, CDR2 YYNGEE, per germline. CDR3 residues: CASSERLAGWDEQFF. DNA for the CDR3: TGTGCCAGCAGCGAGCGGTTAGCGGGGTGGGATGAGCAGTTCTTC.

The CDR3 nucleotides are TGTGCCAGCAGCTTAGGTAGCGGGGGTGAGACCCAGTACTTC. It translates to CASSLGSGGETQYF. V gene TRBV7-9 combines with J gene TRBJ2-5; 9 nucleotides align to TRBD2. Germline lookup yields CDR1 SEHNR and CDR2 FQNEAQ (reference sequence). The CDR3 contains 14 residues. Unmatched junction bases numbered 2, after V lost 1 base and J lost 5 bases. Full variable domain (missing parts from reference TRBV7-9 and TRBJ2-5): DTGVSQNPRHKITKRGQNVTFRCDPISEHNRLYWYRQTLGQGPEFLTYFQNEAQLEKSRLLSDRFSAERPKGSFSTLEIQRTEQGDSAMYLCASSLGSGGETQYFGPGTRLLVL.

In its sample, this clone was seen once. The genes are TRBV5-1 and TRBJ2-1; a weak D match, TRBD1 (6 bases). The CDR3 runs to 16 residues. The ends were cut back, 5 bases at V and 5 bases at J, with 20 bases in the middle. Germline CDR1 and CDR2: SGHRS and YFSETQ. CDR3 bases: TGCGCCAGCAGATCAACGGGACACCTGGATAACAATGAGCAGTTCTTC. It translates to CASRSTGHLDNNEQFF.

The rearrangement uses TRBV7-9 and TRBJ2-2, with 13 bases aligning to TRBD2. CDR1 SEHNR and CDR2 FQNEAQ come from the germline V gene (reference sequence). This CDR3 is built from 16 residues. J gave up 6 bases and V 5 bases, and 6 bases lay outside the gene matches. The CDR3, as DNA: TGTGCCAGCAGCACAACTAGCGGGAGGGCCCCCGGGGAGCTGTTTTTT. This codes for CASSTTSGRAPGELFF.

The gene calls are TRBV11-3 and TRBJ2-1; 7 positions match TRBD2. This CDR3 comprises 15 residues. Germline lookup yields CDR1 SGHNT and CDR2 YENEEA. The J segment lost 0 bases and the V segment lost 5 bases, leaving 4 bases of the junction unmatched. The CDR3 spells CASSTSASSYNEQFF. The CDR3 bases are TGTGCCAGCAGCACTAGCGCCAGCTCCTACAATGAGCAGTTCTTC.

The rearrangement links TRBV7-2 to TRBJ2-1; tentatively, D is TRBD2 (7 bases). The CDR3 contains 16 residues. In germline, CDR1 is SGHTA, CDR2 FQGNSA. Trimming took 2 bases from V and 2 from J, leaving 13 bases between them. The CDR3 nucleotides read TGTGCCAGCAGCTTAATACCGGGGGGCCCCTACAATGAGCAGTTCTTC. This sequence encodes CASSLIPGGPYNEQFF.

V and J are TRBV11-1 and TRBJ2-1; TRBD2 aligns across 15 bases. V shed 5 bases, J shed 4 bases, and the junction held 6 bases outside the gene matches. CDR1 and CDR2 from the germline V gene are SGHAT and FQDESV (reference sequence). CDR3 length equals 17 residues. The CDR3 spells CASSLGGLAGGYNEQFF. The CDR3 DNA reads as TGTGCCAGCAGCCTCGGAGGACTAGCGGGAGGGTACAATGAGCAGTTCTTC.

This chain connects TRBV19 to TRBJ2-7, with a possible D match to TRBD2 (6 bases). Germline CDR1 is LNHDA and CDR2 is SQIVND (reference sequence). Deletions cut 7 bases from V and 1 base from J, with 17 bases between. The CDR3 runs 15 residues. Written as DNA, the CDR3 is TGTGCCAGTAAATTACACGGGGGACCTTCCTACGAGCAGTACTTC. This encodes CASKLHGGPSYEQYF.

The rearrangement links TRBV18 to TRBJ2-7; TRBD1 aligns across 8 bases. CDR1 is KGHSH and CDR2 is LQKENI in the germline V gene. The CDR3 contains 15 residues. After removal of 1 base from V and 2 bases from J, the junction contained 4 bases not matched to a gene. CDR3 loop: CASSPLQGAAYEQYF. For the CDR3, the DNA is TGTGCCAGCTCACCACTGCAGGGGGCCGCCTACGAGCAGTACTTC.

This clone was seen just once. CDR3 DNA sequence: TGTGCCAGCAGCTTAGGGCCCCCCACTAGCGGGAGGCCGACGAGCTACGAGCAGTACTTC. This gives the protein CASSLGPPTSGRPTSYEQYF. The chain is built from TRBV13 and TRBJ2-7, with 12 bases that match TRBD2. The ends lost 0 bases at V and 3 bases at J; junction bases unmatched: 15. The V gene's germline CDR1 is PRHDT and CDR2 FYEKMQ (reference sequence). The CDR3 is 20 residues long.

The chain uses TRBV2 and TRBJ1-3; perhaps TRBD1 as D (5 bases). Trimming removed 4 bases at V and 4 bases at J, with 11 bases between. Germline-derived CDR1 and CDR2 are SNHLY and FYNNEI. CDR3 length: 14 residues. The CDR3 loop is CASSVVRVGNTIYF. The CDR3 DNA follows: TGTGCCAGCAGTGTAGTCAGGGTCGGAAACACCATATATTTT.

The V gene is TRBV6-6, the J gene TRBJ1-1; 12 bases map to TRBD1. The J segment lost 6 bases and the V segment lost 7 bases, leaving 9 bases of the junction unmatched. This CDR3 region has 15 residues. CDR1 and CDR2 (germline): MNHNY, SVGAGI (reference sequence). DNA of the CDR3: TGTGCCAGCATGGGACAGGGGGCGAGTATAGCTGAAGCTTTCTTT. Residues: CASMGQGASIAEAFF.

Concerning this clone: The same CDR3 is also encoded by other DNA sequences in this sample. This sequence joins TRBV4-3 and TRBJ2-2, with TRBD1 identical over 10 bases. Looked up from germline, CDR1 is LGHNA and CDR2 is YSLEER. CDR3 length equals 15 residues. V was clipped by 3 bases and J by 4 bases; unmatched bases: 2. The CDR3, as DNA: TGCGCCAGCAGCCAGGGACAGGGGAGCACCGGGGAGCTGTTTTTT. It yields the protein CASSQGQGSTGELFF.

The CDR3 bases are TGTGCCAGCAGCCCACCGGAGAATACGCAGTATTTT. As protein: CASSPPENTQYF. This chain uses TRBV7-9 with TRBJ2-3; D is unclear. The V gene's germline CDR1 is SEHNR and CDR2 FQNEAQ (reference sequence). CDR3 length: 12 residues. V lost 5 bases and J lost 7, with 10 bases in between.

J is TRBJ1-4 and V is TRBV5-1; D gene unclear. Germline values: CDR1 SGHRS, CDR2 YFSETQ. V gave up 7 bases and J gave up 2 bases, with 15 bases separating them. CDR3 length: 15 amino acids. The CDR3 DNA follows: TGCGCCAGCTCAATAGGAGGAGGGACTAATGAAAAACTGTTTTTT. It codes for CASSIGGGTNEKLFF.

The chain joins TRBV19 to TRBJ1-4; a weak D match, TRBD1 (5 bases). CDR3 length equals 13 residues. The germline CDR1 and CDR2 sequences are LNHDA and SQIVND (reference sequence). V shed 6 bases and J shed 8 bases, with 13 bases lying between them. CDR3 in DNA: TGTGCCAGTAGAATGGTAGCAGGGGAAAAACTGTTTTTT. Protein: CASRMVAGEKLFF.

This chain uses TRBV4-1 with TRBJ1-2; the match to TRBD1 covers 10 bases. With 0 bases clipped from V and 8 bases from J, the junction kept 3 bases outside the gene matches. Looked up from germline, CDR1 is MGHRA and CDR2 is YSYEKL. The CDR3 totals 14 residues. This CDR3 reads CASSQDGTGDGYTF. CDR3 coding DNA: TGCGCCAGCAGCCAAGACGGGACAGGGGACGGCTACACCTTC.